This paragraph covers one TCR beta chain sequence. The antigen is unknown. In the PCR, 60 Vbeta and 13 Jbeta primers were used. Assay: immunoSEQ multiplex PCR; the TCRdb copy retains only in-frame clones and omits some. The sample has almost 200,000 clones; around 77% are singletons. This sample stems from a study of cytomegalovirus exposure and HLA in healthy donors. Study results and caveats: Presence/absence analyses supposed approximately even sequencing depth among donors. Specific recognition of CMV antigens was confirmed in vitro for a few chains (all CMV-associated).

Germline CDR1 is SQVTM and CDR2 is ANQGSEA. This CDR3 is built from 13 residues. Trimming cost V 4 bases and J 6 bases, with 16 bases left between them. The sequence was collected from a man younger than 45 in good health and CMV-seronegative. The chain is built from TRBV29-1 and TRBJ2-7, with D unresolved. Material for sequencing was PBMCs. Written as DNA, the CDR3 is TGCAGCGTTGTCGTCGCAGGCGTGTTCGAGCAGTACTTC. This encodes CSVVVAGVFEQYF.